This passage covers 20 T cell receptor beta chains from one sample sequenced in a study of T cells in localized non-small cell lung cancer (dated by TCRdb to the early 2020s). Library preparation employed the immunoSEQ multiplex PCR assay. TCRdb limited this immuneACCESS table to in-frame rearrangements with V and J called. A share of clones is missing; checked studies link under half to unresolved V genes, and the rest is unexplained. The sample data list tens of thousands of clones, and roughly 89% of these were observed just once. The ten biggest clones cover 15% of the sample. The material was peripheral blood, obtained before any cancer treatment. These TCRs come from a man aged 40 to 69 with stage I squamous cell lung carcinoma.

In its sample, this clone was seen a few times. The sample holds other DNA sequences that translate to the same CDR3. The CDR3 spells CASSPPGRSSYEQYF. The CDR3 bases are TGCGCCAGCAGCCCACCGGGACGGAGCTCCTACGAGCAGTACTTC. The rearrangement joins TRBV4-1 to TRBJ2-7, with D perhaps assigned TRBD1 or TRBD2 (5 bases each). The germline V gene encodes CDR1 MGHRA and CDR2 YSYEKL. V was cut by 4 bases and J by 0 bases, with 13 bases left in between. The CDR3 loop spans 15 amino acids.

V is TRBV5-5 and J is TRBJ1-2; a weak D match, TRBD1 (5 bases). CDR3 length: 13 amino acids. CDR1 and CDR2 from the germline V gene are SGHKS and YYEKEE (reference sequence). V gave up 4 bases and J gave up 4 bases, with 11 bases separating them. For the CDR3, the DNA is TGTGCCAGCAGCCCAGGGCAGATCTATGGCTACACCTTC. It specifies CASSPGQIYGYTF.

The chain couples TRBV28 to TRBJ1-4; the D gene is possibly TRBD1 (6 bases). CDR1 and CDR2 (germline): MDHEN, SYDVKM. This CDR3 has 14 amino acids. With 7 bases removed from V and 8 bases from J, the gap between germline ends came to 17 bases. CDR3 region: CASNQGSTEEKLFF. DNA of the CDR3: TGTGCCAGCAATCAGGGGAGCACGGAGGAAAAACTGTTTTTT.

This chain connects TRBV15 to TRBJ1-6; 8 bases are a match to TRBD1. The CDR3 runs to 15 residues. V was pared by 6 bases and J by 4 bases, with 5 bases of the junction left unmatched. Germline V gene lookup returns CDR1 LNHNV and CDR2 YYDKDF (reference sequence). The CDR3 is CATRDREPYNSPLHF. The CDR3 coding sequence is TGTGCCACCAGGGACAGGGAACCGTATAATTCACCCCTCCACTTT.

The CDR3 protein is CASSDTGTGSTEAFF. DNA of the CDR3: TGCGCCAGCAGCGATACCGGGACAGGGTCAACTGAAGCTTTCTTT. The chain carries TRBV10-1 and TRBJ1-1, with 9 bases aligning to TRBD1. This CDR3 spans 15 amino acids. Germline V CDR1 and CDR2: WNHNN, SYGVQD (reference sequence). The V and J ends lost 6 bases and 5 bases, in that order; junction bases with no gene match: 10.

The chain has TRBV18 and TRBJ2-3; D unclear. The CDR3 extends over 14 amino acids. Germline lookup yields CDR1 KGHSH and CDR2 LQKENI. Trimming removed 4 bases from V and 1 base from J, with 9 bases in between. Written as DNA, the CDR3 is TGTGCCAGCTCACTTACACGGGGCACAGATACGCAGTATTTT. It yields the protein CASSLTRGTDTQYF.

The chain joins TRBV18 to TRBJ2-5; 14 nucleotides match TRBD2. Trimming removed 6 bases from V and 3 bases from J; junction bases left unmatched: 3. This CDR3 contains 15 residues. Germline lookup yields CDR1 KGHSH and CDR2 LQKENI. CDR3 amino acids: CASSKGLAGEETQYF. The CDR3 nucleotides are TGTGCCAGCTCCAAGGGACTAGCGGGGGAAGAGACCCAGTACTTC.

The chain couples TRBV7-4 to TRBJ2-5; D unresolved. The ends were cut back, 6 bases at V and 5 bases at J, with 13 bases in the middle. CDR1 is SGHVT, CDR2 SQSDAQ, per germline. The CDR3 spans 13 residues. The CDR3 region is CASRFGRWETQYF. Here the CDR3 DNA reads TGTGCCAGCAGGTTTGGAAGATGGGAGACCCAGTACTTC.

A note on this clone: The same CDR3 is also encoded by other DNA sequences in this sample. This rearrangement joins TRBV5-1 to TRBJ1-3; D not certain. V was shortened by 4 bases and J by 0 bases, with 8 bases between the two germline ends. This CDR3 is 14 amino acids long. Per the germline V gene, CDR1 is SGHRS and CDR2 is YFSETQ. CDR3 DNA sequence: TGCGCCAGCAGCGGCGGGAGCTCTGGAAACACCATATATTTT. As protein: CASSGGSSGNTIYF.

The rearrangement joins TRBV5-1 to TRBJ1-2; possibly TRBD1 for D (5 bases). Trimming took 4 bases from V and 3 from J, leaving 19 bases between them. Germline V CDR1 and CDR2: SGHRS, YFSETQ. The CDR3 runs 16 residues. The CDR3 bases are TGCGCCAGCAGCGAGGAAGGACAACCGGGCCACTATGGCTACACCTTC. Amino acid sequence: CASSEEGQPGHYGYTF. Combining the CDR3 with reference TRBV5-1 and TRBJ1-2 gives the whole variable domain KAGVTQTPRYLIKTRGQQVTLSCSPISGHRSVSWYQQTPGQGLQFLFEYFSETQRNKGNFPGRFSGRQFSNSRSEMNVSTLELGDSALYLCASSEEGQPGHYGYTFGSGTRLTVV.

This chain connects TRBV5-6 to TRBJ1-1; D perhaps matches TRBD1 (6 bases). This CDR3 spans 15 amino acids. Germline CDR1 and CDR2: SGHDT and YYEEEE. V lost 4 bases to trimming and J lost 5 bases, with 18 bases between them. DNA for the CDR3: TGTGCCAGCAGCCTGGGGGGCGTGGGGACTACTGAAGCTTTCTTT. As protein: CASSLGGVGTTEAFF. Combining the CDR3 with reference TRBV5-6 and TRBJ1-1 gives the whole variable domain DAGVTQSPTHLIKTRGQQVTLRCSPKSGHDTVSWYQQALGQGPQFIFQYYEEEERQRGNFPDRFSGHQFPNYSSELNVNALLLGDSALYLCASSLGGVGTTEAFFGQGTRLTVV.

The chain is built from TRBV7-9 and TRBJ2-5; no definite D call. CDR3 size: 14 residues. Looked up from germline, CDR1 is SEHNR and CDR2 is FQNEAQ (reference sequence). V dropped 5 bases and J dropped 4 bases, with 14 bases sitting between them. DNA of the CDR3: TGTGCCAGCAGCCTTAACGGGTTGGGAGAGACCCAGTACTTC. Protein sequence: CASSLNGLGETQYF.

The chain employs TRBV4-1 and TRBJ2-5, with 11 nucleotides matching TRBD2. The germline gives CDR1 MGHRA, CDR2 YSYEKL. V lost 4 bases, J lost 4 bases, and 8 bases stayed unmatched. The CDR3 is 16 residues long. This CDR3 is CASSRLAGGLRETQYF. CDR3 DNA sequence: TGCGCCAGCAGCCGCTTAGCGGGGGGGCTCAGAGAGACCCAGTACTTC.

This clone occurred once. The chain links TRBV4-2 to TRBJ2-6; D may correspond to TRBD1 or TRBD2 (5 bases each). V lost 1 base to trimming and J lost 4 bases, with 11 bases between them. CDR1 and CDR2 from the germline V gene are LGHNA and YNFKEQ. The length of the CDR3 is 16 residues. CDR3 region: CASSQAGTIGANVLTF. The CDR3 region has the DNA TGTGCCAGCAGCCAAGCAGGGACGATCGGGGCCAACGTCCTGACTTTC.

The CDR3 coding sequence is TGTGCCAGTAGTATAGACCCCTTCAGGGTCCGGACGGAGAACACTGAAGCTTTCTTT. It translates to CASSIDPFRVRTENTEAFF. This sequence joins TRBV19 and TRBJ1-1; tentative D call: TRBD1 (5 bases). This CDR3 comprises 19 residues. With 0 bases removed from V and 1 base from J, the gap between germline ends came to 21 bases. Germline V gene lookup returns CDR1 LNHDA and CDR2 SQIVND (reference sequence).

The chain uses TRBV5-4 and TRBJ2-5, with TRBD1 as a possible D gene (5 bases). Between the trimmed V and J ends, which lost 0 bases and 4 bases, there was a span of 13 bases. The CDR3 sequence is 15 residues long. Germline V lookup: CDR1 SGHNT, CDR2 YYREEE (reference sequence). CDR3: CASSLESIGAETQYF. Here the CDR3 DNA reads TGTGCCAGCAGCTTGGAGAGTATTGGGGCAGAGACCCAGTACTTC.

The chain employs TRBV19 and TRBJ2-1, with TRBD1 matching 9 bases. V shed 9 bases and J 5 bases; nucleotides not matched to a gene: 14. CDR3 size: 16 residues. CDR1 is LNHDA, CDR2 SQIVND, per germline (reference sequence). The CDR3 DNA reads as TGTGCCAGCCTAAGGCGCGGGACAGGGAGGAACAATGAGCAGTTCTTC. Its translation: CASLRRGTGRNNEQFF. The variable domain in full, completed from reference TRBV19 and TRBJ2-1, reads DGGITQSPKYLFRKEGQNVTLSCEQNLNHDAMYWYRQDPGQGLRLIYYSQIVNDFQKGDIAEGYSVSREKKESFPLTVTSAQKNPTAFYLCASLRRGTGRNNEQFFGPGTRLTVL.

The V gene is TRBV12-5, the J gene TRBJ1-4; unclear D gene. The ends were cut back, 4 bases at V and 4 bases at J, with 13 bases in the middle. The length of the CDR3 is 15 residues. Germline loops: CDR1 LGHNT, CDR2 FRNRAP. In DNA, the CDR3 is TGTGCTAGTGGTTCCGGTGCAGGCATTAATGAAAAACTGTTTTTT. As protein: CASGSGAGINEKLFF.

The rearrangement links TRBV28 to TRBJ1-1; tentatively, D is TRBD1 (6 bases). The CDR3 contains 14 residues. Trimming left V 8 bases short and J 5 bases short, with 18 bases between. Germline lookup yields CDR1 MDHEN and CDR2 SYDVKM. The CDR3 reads CASGIGGGGTEAFF. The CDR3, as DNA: TGTGCCAGCGGTATTGGGGGAGGGGGGACTGAAGCTTTCTTT.

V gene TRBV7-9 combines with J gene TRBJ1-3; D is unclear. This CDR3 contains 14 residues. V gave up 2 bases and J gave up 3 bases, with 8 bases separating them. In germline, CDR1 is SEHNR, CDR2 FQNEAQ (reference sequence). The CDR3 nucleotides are TGTGCCAGCAGCTTACGGGGTAATGGAAACACCATATATTTT. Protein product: CASSLRGNGNTIYF.